This T cell receptor (beta chain) was recorded in a study of Ad26.COV2.S vaccination and SARS-CoV-2 variants. The V segment lost 7 bases and the J segment 8 bases; nucleotides outside the gene matches: 14. The CDR3 sequence is 16 residues long. Germline lookup yields CDR1 SGHAT and CDR2 FQNNGV. The sample's treatment: 15 to 20 received Ad26.COV2.S at low or high dose, single or two shots; roughly five received placebo; per-sample allocation not given. Samples analyzed were those drawn on day 63 after the first vaccine or placebo injection. The table came from immunoSEQ multiplex PCR; TCRdb's copy has only in-frame clones and leaves some out. The sample includes approximately 400,000 clones, around four fifths seen only once; the top ten take about 7.1%. This clone was found many times.

The sample here was peripheral blood, taken in a trial of Ad26.COV2.S vaccine versus placebo. The receptor's source is a person between 18 and 65 years old who received the Ad26.COV2.S COVID-19 vaccine or a placebo. This chain links TRBV11-2 with TRBJ2-1; TRBD1 matches at 10 bases. CDR3 amino acids: CASTIRQGARVYEQFF. CDR3 nucleotides: TGTGCCAGCACCATCCGACAGGGGGCGCGGGTCTATGAGCAGTTCTTC.